This note documents a single T cell receptor beta chain sequence. Germline CDR1 is SQVTM and CDR2 is ANQGSEA. V shed 3 bases and J shed 6 bases, with 8 bases lying between them. This CDR3 is built from 11 residues. This specimen belongs to a study of blood T cells in healthy people across ages. The authors ran a second PCR of 7 to 11 cycles using a sample-barcoded 5' primer and a J-beta primer mix. MiXCR, applied by TCRdb to the 5' RACE reads, yields one record per CDR3 protein. The data contain 780,000 or so distinct CDR3 sequences, approximately 55% of them singletons. The clonotype was recovered from an older man in good health. This chain links TRBV29-1 with TRBJ1-1; D is unresolved. Sequencing input: blood. The CDR3 loop is CSVDLVAEAFF. The CDR3 nucleotides read TGCAGCGTTGATCTGGTCGCTGAAGCTTTCTTT.